Listed below are T cell receptor beta chains from one sample, sequenced in a study of OX40 agonist ivuxolimab in advanced cancers. Profiled with immunoSEQ multiplex PCR; TCRdb holds only in-frame clones, not every one. The sample holds about 72,000 clones; around 92% are singletons and the top ten take less than 3%. Material: CD4+ or CD8+ T cells sorted from blood, obtained in a trial of the OX40 agonist ivuxolimab. These receptors all come from an adult with an advanced solid tumor such as melanoma, head and neck, liver or kidney cancer. CDR3s include the opening cysteine and the closing phenylalanine or tryptophan. D genes are given only for firm matches. Expanded clones are given a class, and other clones once, few, many or no size at all.

D | size | J | V | DNA | CDR3
NA | NA | TRBJ2-3 | TRBV18 | TGTGCTAGCTCTCCCACAGATACGCAGTATTTT | CASSPTDTQYF
TRBD2 | NA | TRBJ2-3 | TRBV7-8 | TGTGCCAGCAGCTTAGTTTGGGTAGCGGGGGCTCCTAGCACAGATACGCAGTATTTT | CASSLVWVAGAPSTDTQYF
NA | NA | TRBJ1-3 | TRBV7-9 | TGTGCCAGCAGCAGGGTTAGTGGAAACACCATATATTTT | CASSRVSGNTIYF
NA | NA | TRBJ1-1 | TRBV15 | TGTGCCACCAGCAGGGAACTCGGACGCTCGGTAGAAGCTTTCTTT | CATSRELGRSVEAFF
TRBD2 | NA | TRBJ2-1 | TRBV5-1 | TGCGCCAGCAGCAACACCGGGACTAGCGGGTACAATGAGCAGTTCTTC | CASSNTGTSGYNEQFF
NA | NA | TRBJ2-5 | TRBV5-4 | TGTGCCAGCAGCATAATCCAAGAGACCCAGTACTTC | CASSIIQETQYF
NA | NA | TRBJ2-2 | TRBV30 | TGTGCCTGGAGGGTCCCAGGGAACACCGGGGAGCTGTTTTTT | CAWRVPGNTGELFF
NA | few | TRBJ2-1 | TRBV27 | TGTGCCAGCAGTCCGGGCCTCGGTTACGTTAGTGAGCAGTTCTTC | CASSPGLGYVSEQFF
NA | once | TRBJ2-7 | TRBV19 | TGTGCCAGTAGGCAGGGGACCCAATACGAGCAGTACTTC | CASRQGTQYEQYF
TRBD2 | NA | TRBJ2-7 | TRBV5-1 | TGCGCCAGCAGACCTTGGGCTAGCGGGAAGGAGCGGGACGAGCAGTACTTC | CASRPWASGKERDEQYF
NA | NA | TRBJ2-5 | TRBV5-1 | TGCGCCAGCAGCTCCGGGACCCTAACGAAAGAGACCCAGTACTTC | CASSSGTLTKETQYF
NA | NA | TRBJ1-2 | TRBV30 | TGTGCCTGGAGTGTACGGGCATTTATCGGCTACACCTTC | CAWSVRAFIGYTF
NA | NA | TRBJ2-7 | TRBV6-1 | TGTGCCAGCAGCTCATCCGCGGGGCAGTACTTC | CASSSSAGQYF
NA | NA | TRBJ1-6 | TRBV27 | TGTGCCAGCAGTTTAGAAGAGGATTCACCCCTCCACTTT | CASSLEEDSPLHF
NA | NA | TRBJ1-6 | TRBV5-6 | TGTGCCAGCAGCTTCGAGCTCCTAAATTCACCCCTCCACTTT | CASSFELLNSPLHF
NA | NA | TRBJ2-7 | TRBV5-1 | TGCGCCAGCACCCCCGGGGGAACAGTCTACGAGCAGTACTTC | CASTPGGTVYEQYF
NA | NA | TRBJ1-1 | TRBV5-4 | TGTGCCAGCAGCTCGGTCAGGGGGAACACTGAAGCTTTCTTT | CASSSVRGNTEAFF
TRBD1 | NA | TRBJ1-5 | TRBV10-3 | TGTGCCATCAGTGCGCAATCAGGGGGTCAGCCCCAGCATTTT | CAISAQSGGQPQHF
TRBD1 | NA | TRBJ2-1 | TRBV6-6 | TGTGCCAGCAGTTACTCGAGGACAGGGAACAATGAGCAGTTCTTC | CASSYSRTGNNEQFF
NA | NA | TRBJ1-2 | TRBV5-5 | TGTGCCAGCACCCGGGCAGGGCAAAACTATGGCTACACCTTC | CASTRAGQNYGYTF
NA | NA | TRBJ1-5 | TRBV20-1 | TGCAGTGCTAGGGGGGGTCAGCCCCAGCATTTT | CSARGGQPQHF
NA | NA | TRBJ1-1 | TRBV5-6 | TGTGCCAGCAGCTTGATCATGGGAGGAGGGCTCACTGAAGCTTTCTTT | CASSLIMGGGLTEAFF
NA | NA | TRBJ2-5 | TRBV7-2 | TGTGCCAGCAGCTTCCTAGTAGAGACCCAGTACTTC | CASSFLVETQYF
TRBD1 | NA | TRBJ1-1 | TRBV30 | TGTGCCTGGACCGGCGGGACAGGGGTATATACTGAAGCTTTCTTT | CAWTGGTGVYTEAFF
NA | NA | TRBJ1-6 | TRBV11-1 | TGTGCCAGCAGCTTCTGGAGCTCCTATAATTCACCCCTCCACTTT | CASSFWSSYNSPLHF
NA | once | TRBJ1-6 | TRBV18 | TGTGCCAGCGGGGGGGATAATTCACCCCTCCACTTT | CASGGDNSPLHF
NA | NA | TRBJ1-1 | TRBV5-1 | TGCGCCAGCAGCTTGTGGGGGCCCGGCGCTGAAGCTTTCTTT | CASSLWGPGAEAFF
TRBD1 | NA | TRBJ1-5 | TRBV7-8 | TGTGCCAGCAGCCTCGGAGGACAGGTTGTATATAGCAATCAGCCCCAGCATTTT | CASSLGGQVVYSNQPQHF
NA | NA | TRBJ2-1 | TRBV6-5 | TGTGCCAGCAGGCTAGGGGATTACAATGAGCAGTTCTTC | CASRLGDYNEQFF
NA | NA | TRBJ1-5 | TRBV5-8 | TGTGCCAGCAGCTTGGCCGGAAAAGCCAATCAGCCCCAGCATTTT | CASSLAGKANQPQHF
NA | NA | TRBJ2-2 | TRBV10-3 | TGTGCCATCAGTCTTGGGTTAGGGAAGCAACGGGCGAACACCGGGGAGCTGTTTTTT | CAISLGLGKQRANTGELFF
TRBD1 | NA | TRBJ1-3 | TRBV30 | TGTGCCTGCCGAAGGACAGGGACTGGAAACACCATATATTTT | CACRRTGTGNTIYF
NA | NA | TRBJ2-7 | TRBV5-1 | TGCGCCAGCACCCTGGGGTCAGGGGACCTCTCCTACGAGCAGTACTTC | CASTLGSGDLSYEQYF
NA | NA | TRBJ1-4 | TRBV19 | TGTGCCAGTAGTAGAGGGAGGGTAAAACTGTTTTTT | CASSRGRVKLFF
NA | NA | TRBJ2-3 | TRBV5-1 | TGCGCCAGCAGCTTGGCCGGCGAGAATACGCAGTATTTT | CASSLAGENTQYF
NA | NA | TRBJ1-2 | TRBV7-8 | TGTGCCAGCAGCCTAGCGGAGGGGCTGAGAGGCTACACCTTC | CASSLAEGLRGYTF
NA | NA | TRBJ1-5 | TRBV15 | TGTGCCACCAGCAGAGATTCCGGGGATGCCAATCAGCCCCAGCATTTT | CATSRDSGDANQPQHF